These 5 T cell receptor beta chains were all obtained from the same sample, sequenced in a study of Graves' ophthalmopathy and Graves' hyperthyroidism. Amplifying from RNA transcripts, the study obtained TCR beta CDR3 regions. The library came from an HTBI-primed first-round RT-PCR and a second-round multiplex PCR. TCRdb reprocessed the multiplex PCR reads via MiXCR and lists one record per CDR3 protein. The top ten clones hold 7% of a sample with hundreds of thousands of distinct CDR3 sequences, roughly 14% of them seen once. Sequencing input: peripheral blood. Receptors originate from a woman aged 18-35 years with stable Graves' hyperthyroidism.

The chain uses TRBV28 and TRBJ1-5; weak D call: TRBD1 (5 bases). Trimming left V 2 bases short and J 4 bases short, with 15 bases between. The CDR3 covers 16 residues. Germline V gene sequence: CDR1 MDHEN, CDR2 SYDVKM. CDR3 DNA: TGTGCCAGCAGTTTAGGGGGGTTAGGCGGGAATCAGCCCCAGCATTTT. Its translation is CASSLGGLGGNQPQHF. Together with reference TRBV28 and TRBJ1-5, the CDR3 gives the full variable domain: DVKVTQSSRYLVKRTGEKVFLECVQDMDHENMFWYRQDPGLGLRLIYFSYDVKMKEKGDIPEGYSVSREKKERFSLILESASTNQTSMYLCASSLGGLGGNQPQHFGDGTRLSIL.

This chain links TRBV29-1 with TRBJ2-5; D remains unclear. Trimming shortened V by 7 bases and J by 5 bases, and 14 bases separated the two germline ends. Per germline, CDR1 SQVTM and CDR2 ANQGSEA. This CDR3 spans 12 amino acids. In DNA, the CDR3 is TGCAGCGGTGCTGAGAGGTGGGAGACCCAGTACTTC. It is translated as CSGAERWETQYF.

In its sample, this clonotype was seen a few times. This sequence joins TRBV4-1 and TRBJ2-5; D not certain. This CDR3 is 17 amino acids long. The V and J ends lost 1 base and 1 base respectively, with 16 bases between them. The germline V gene encodes CDR1 MGHRA and CDR2 YSYEKL. CDR3: CASSQAPGQTSQETQYF. CDR3 sequence (DNA): TGCGCCAGCAGCCAAGCCCCGGGCCAAACCAGCCAAGAGACCCAGTACTTC.

V usage is TRBV15 and J usage is TRBJ2-2; D possibly corresponds to TRBD2 (5 bases). Trimming cost V 1 base and J 5 bases, with 11 bases left between them. The CDR3 spans 15 residues. The germline V gene has CDR1 LNHNV and CDR2 YYDKDF (reference sequence). CDR3 DNA: TGTGCCACCAGCAGAGGGGGAGTGGCGACCGGGGAGCTGTTTTTT. Translating gives CATSRGGVATGELFF. The full variable domain, its missing parts supplied by reference TRBV15 and TRBJ2-2, is DAMVIQNPRYQVTQFGKPVTLSCSQTLNHNVMYWYQQKSSQAPKLLFHYYDKDFNNEADTPDNFQSRRPNTSFCFLDIRSPGLGDTAMYLCATSRGGVATGELFFGEGSRLTVL.

This clonotype was counted ten times or more. The rearrangement joins TRBV19 to TRBJ1-1; D gene ambiguous. Deletions cut 1 base from V and 6 bases from J, with 12 bases between. Germline CDR1 reads LNHDA; CDR2 reads SQIVND (reference sequence). This CDR3 is built from 14 residues. CDR3 protein: CASSIAPRSPEAFF. The CDR3 bases are TGTGCCAGTAGTATAGCCCCCCGATCTCCTGAAGCTTTCTTT.